This TCR beta chain comes out of a study of lymphopenia after photon versus proton radiotherapy. The CDR3 has 15 residues. J gave up 4 bases and V 3 bases, and 5 bases lay outside the gene matches. The germline gives CDR1 MDHEN, CDR2 SYDVKM. Data came from immunoSEQ multiplex PCR; TCRdb stores just in-frame clones and leaves some out. Of around 28,000 clones in the sample, over 75% were seen once. This rearrangement joins TRBV28 to TRBJ2-3; 9 nucleotides line up with TRBD1. The sample here was peripheral blood, taken from a patient treated with photon-based radiotherapy. The TCR sequence derives from a man in his forties or fifties with gastric cancer. In DNA, the CDR3 is TGTGCCAGCAGTTTTAGGGACAGGGCGGCAGATACGCAGTATTTT. It specifies CASSFRDRAADTQYF. The full variable domain, its missing parts supplied by reference TRBV28 and TRBJ2-3, is DVKVTQSSRYLVKRTGEKVFLECVQDMDHENMFWYRQDPGLGLRLIYFSYDVKMKEKGDIPEGYSVSREKKERFSLILESASTNQTSMYLCASSFRDRAADTQYFGPGTRLTVL.